One and the same sample provided the 26 T cell receptor beta chains below, sequenced in a study of blood T cells in healthy people across ages. With a J-beta primer mix and a sample-barcoded 5' primer, a second PCR ran roughly 6 to 11 cycles. One entry per CDR3 protein results from TCRdb running MiXCR on the 5' RACE reads. The data contain about 1 million distinct CDR3 sequences, around 43% of them singletons. Sequencing input: blood. The source is a woman in her fifties or sixties in good health.

This clonotype has just one count. This CDR3 reads CASSERQGEDEKLFF. In nucleotides, the CDR3 is TGTGCCAGCAGCGAGCGACAGGGAGAGGACGAAAAACTGTTTTTT. This rearrangement joins TRBV7-9 to TRBJ1-4, with 7 bases identical to TRBD1. The germline V gene encodes CDR1 SEHNR and CDR2 FQNEAQ (reference sequence). This CDR3 has 15 residues. The V and J ends lost 5 bases and 8 bases, in that order; junction bases with no gene match: 11.

The J gene is TRBJ2-1, the V gene TRBV7-9, with D possibly matching TRBD2 (6 bases). From germline, CDR1 is SEHNR and CDR2 FQNEAQ (reference sequence). The CDR3 covers 13 residues. The V gene lost 1 base and the J gene lost 9 bases, with 10 bases spanning the gap. The CDR3 nucleotides are TGTGCCAGCAGCTTAGGACTAGGGGTTGAGCAGTTCTTC. Translation gives CASSLGLGVEQFF.

Only a few counts were recorded for this clonotype. The chain employs TRBV4-1 and TRBJ2-3; no clear D. The CDR3 loop spans 15 amino acids. Trimming shortened V by 1 base and J by 0 bases, and 8 bases separated the two germline ends. The V gene's germline CDR1 is MGHRA and CDR2 YSYEKL. CDR3 sequence reads: CASSQVRSSTDTQYF. The CDR3 coding sequence is TGCGCCAGCAGCCAAGTACGTTCTAGCACAGATACGCAGTATTTT.

The CDR3 DNA is TGTGCCAGCAGCCCCCCCCCCGGGGACAACTACGAGCAGTACTTC. Protein: CASSPPPGDNYEQYF. The chain links TRBV7-9 to TRBJ2-4, with a tentative D call TRBD1 (6 bases). The better agreement between TRBJ2-7 and the DNA end casts doubt on the J call. The CDR3 runs to 15 residues. Germline lookup yields CDR1 SEHNR and CDR2 FQNEAQ (reference sequence).

CDR3 loop: CASKRAGASDTQYF. DNA for the CDR3: TGTGCCAGCAAACGAGCGGGCGCTTCAGATACGCAGTATTTT. The rearrangement uses TRBV27 and TRBJ2-3; perhaps TRBD2 as D (6 bases). Trimming took off 7 bases at V and 4 bases at J, with 15 bases between the two ends. CDR3 size: 14 residues. Germline V gives CDR1 MNHEY, CDR2 SMNVEV (reference sequence).

This clonotype has a single count. As DNA, the CDR3 is TGTGCCACACTAGGGGGGGGCATTCAGTACTTC. Translated, it gives CATLGGGIQYF. The rearrangement joins TRBV24-1 to TRBJ2-5, with D tentatively TRBD2 (7 bases). The J call could be wrong; TRBJ2-4 is a better fit for the DNA end. Germline V gives CDR1 KGHDR, CDR2 SFDVKD. This CDR3 is 11 amino acids long.

The V and J genes are TRBV30 and TRBJ1-4, with TRBD1 matching over 11 bases. With 3 bases clipped from V and 7 bases from J, the junction kept 4 bases outside the gene matches. The CDR3 length is 14 residues. Germline values: CDR1 GTSNPN, CDR2 SVGIG (reference sequence). The DNA for the CDR3 is TGTGCCTGGAGGGGACAGGGGGGGAGTGAAAAACTGTTTTTT. It translates to CAWRGQGGSEKLFF.

Only a few counts were recorded for this clonotype. The chain joins TRBV29-1 to TRBJ2-7; D gene uncertain. The CDR3 has 12 amino acids. V lost 4 bases to trimming and J lost 5 bases, with 12 bases between them. The germline V gene has CDR1 SQVTM and CDR2 ANQGSEA. The CDR3 region is CSVVWPVHEQYF. In DNA, the CDR3 is TGCAGCGTTGTGTGGCCGGTCCACGAGCAGTACTTC.

This clonotype was found a few times. The chain joins TRBV29-1 to TRBJ2-7; the D gene is possibly TRBD1 (6 bases). V lost 2 bases and J 5 bases, leaving 19 bases between the germline ends. This CDR3 is built from 15 residues. Per the germline V gene, CDR1 is SQVTM and CDR2 is ANQGSEA. The CDR3 nucleotides are TGCAGCGTTGAACCCAGTGGGACACCCTCTAACGAGCAGTACTTC. Protein sequence: CSVEPSGTPSNEQYF.

V is TRBV6-6 and J is TRBJ1-5; the D is unclear. The CDR3 covers 16 residues. The germline V gene has CDR1 MNHNY and CDR2 SVGAGI (reference sequence). Trimming removed 6 bases at V and 2 bases at J, with 17 bases between. CDR3 region: CASRENMGSGNQPQHF. CDR3 coding DNA: TGTGCCAGCAGGGAAAACATGGGGTCTGGCAATCAGCCCCAGCATTTT.

CDR3 loop: CSASPLGRLTSYEQYF. DNA for the CDR3: TGCAGTGCTAGCCCCCTGGGGCGGCTCACCTCCTACGAGCAGTACTTC. V gene TRBV20-1 combines with J gene TRBJ2-7; the D gene is possibly TRBD1 (5 bases). This CDR3 comprises 16 residues. The germline V gene encodes CDR1 DFQATT and CDR2 SNEGSKA (reference sequence). The germline V and J ends were trimmed by 3 bases and 0 bases, with 18 bases remaining between them.

This clonotype was seen a handful of times. The chain employs TRBV6-2 or TRBV6-3 and TRBJ2-1; TRBD2 agrees at 8 bases. V dropped 4 bases and J dropped 6; count of bases not matched to a gene: 8. This CDR3 has 15 residues. Per germline, CDR1 MNHEY and CDR2 SVGEGT. Here the CDR3 DNA reads TGTGCCAGCAGTTCCGGGACTAGAGTTGGCAATGAGCAGTTCTTC. Its translation: CASSSGTRVGNEQFF.

This clonotype was observed a handful of times. The gene calls are TRBV10-3 and TRBJ2-7, with D unclear. The ends were cut back, 2 bases at V and 4 bases at J, with 6 bases in the middle. The CDR3 loop spans 12 amino acids. The germline CDR1 and CDR2 sequences are ENHRY and SYGVKD. CDR3 DNA: TGTGCCATCAGTGAGACTATATACGAGCAGTACTTC. The encoded protein is CAISETIYEQYF.

This clonotype was counted between two and nine times. The V and J genes are TRBV5-1 and TRBJ2-7, with D possibly TRBD1 on 6 matching bases. Germline assignment: CDR1 SGHRS and CDR2 YFSETQ. The V and J ends lost 2 bases and 3 bases respectively, with 15 bases between them. This CDR3 contains 15 residues. The chain's CDR3 is CASSLQGSEYYEQYF. CDR3 coding DNA: TGCGCCAGCAGCTTACAGGGAAGTGAGTACTACGAGCAGTACTTC.

J is TRBJ2-4 and V is TRBV7-9; 9 bases are a match to TRBD1. The closer fit of TRBJ2-7 to the DNA end suggests the J call may be wrong. The germline gives CDR1 SEHNR, CDR2 FQNEAQ (reference sequence). This CDR3 is 14 amino acids long. Written as DNA, the CDR3 is TGTGCCAGCAGCTCCCCGACAGGGGGGGGCGAGCAGTACTTC. Translating it yields CASSSPTGGGEQYF.

V gene TRBV7-8 combines with J gene TRBJ1-2, with D hard to call. Germline values: CDR1 SGHVS, CDR2 FQNEAQ. The CDR3 is made up of 17 amino acids. Deletions cut 1 base from V and 0 bases from J, with 15 bases between. In DNA, the CDR3 is TGTGCCAGCAGCTTAGAACCCCAGCAGCGGGCTAACTATGGCTACACCTTC. Its translation: CASSLEPQQRANYGYTF.

This chain links TRBV6-1 with TRBJ2-1; 8 bases are a match to TRBD2. Per germline, CDR1 MNHNS and CDR2 SASEGT. V lost 6 bases to trimming and J lost 4 bases; unmatched junction nucleotides: 20. The CDR3 consists of 19 residues. DNA for the CDR3: TGTGCCAGCAGCCCAAGGATGTCCGGGATTGCTAGCGGGTACAATGAGCAGTTCTTC. Translating gives CASSPRMSGIASGYNEQFF.

The V call is TRBV20-1, the J call TRBJ1-3, with 8 nucleotides matching TRBD1. Germline V gives CDR1 DFQATT, CDR2 SNEGSKA (reference sequence). The CDR3 runs to 13 residues. The J segment lost 4 bases and the V segment lost 5 bases, leaving 4 bases of the junction unmatched. The CDR3 region has the DNA TGCAGTGCTTTCAGGGGGCTCGGAAACACCATATATTTT. The encoded protein is CSAFRGLGNTIYF.

This clonotype occurred a few times. The chain carries TRBV7-9 and TRBJ2-7, with a weak D call TRBD1 (5 bases). In germline, CDR1 is SEHNR, CDR2 FQNEAQ (reference sequence). V dropped 5 bases and J dropped 2 bases, with 10 bases sitting between them. CDR3 size: 13 residues. CDR3 region: CASSPQVTYEQYF. The CDR3 coding sequence is TGTGCCAGCAGCCCACAGGTGACCTACGAGCAGTACTTC. Complete variable domain (other parts from reference TRBV7-9 and TRBJ2-7): DTGVSQNPRHKITKRGQNVTFRCDPISEHNRLYWYRQTLGQGPEFLTYFQNEAQLEKSRLLSDRFSAERPKGSFSTLEIQRTEQGDSAMYLCASSPQVTYEQYFGPGTRLTVT.

The rearrangement uses TRBV6-5 and TRBJ2-3; 14 nucleotides line up with TRBD2. Germline V gene data show CDR1 as MNHEY and CDR2 as SVGAGI. V lost 7 bases, J lost 3 bases, and 3 bases stayed unmatched. CDR3 length: 15 residues. CDR3 protein: CASTTSGRDTDTQYF. In DNA, the CDR3 is TGTGCCAGCACGACTAGCGGGAGGGATACAGATACGCAGTATTTT.

This clonotype showed up just a few times. The chain has TRBV20-1 and TRBJ2-5; TRBD2 aligns across 13 bases. CDR3 size: 14 residues. V trimming: 6 bases; J trimming: 5 bases; junction bases outside the gene matches: 6. Per germline, CDR1 DFQATT and CDR2 SNEGSKA (reference sequence). The CDR3 is CSALLAGGRETQYF. The CDR3 nucleotides are TGCAGTGCCCTACTAGCGGGAGGGCGGGAGACCCAGTACTTC.

A few counts support this clonotype. V and J are TRBV27 and TRBJ2-7, with 10 bases aligning to TRBD2. Germline V gene sequence: CDR1 MNHEY, CDR2 SMNVEV (reference sequence). J lost 3 bases, V lost 5 bases, and 7 bases had no gene match. The CDR3 is 15 residues long. CDR3 DNA: TGTGCCAGCAGTCCTTCTAGCGGGAGCGACTACGAGCAGTACTTC. Translation: CASSPSSGSDYEQYF.

This chain connects TRBV7-9 to TRBJ2-5, with 7 bases fitting TRBD2. V dropped 4 bases and J dropped 2; count of bases not matched to a gene: 10. This CDR3 has 16 amino acids. Germline V gene sequence: CDR1 SEHNR, CDR2 FQNEAQ (reference sequence). CDR3 DNA sequence: TGTGCCAGCAGCTCTCGGGCGAGCGGGGTACAAGAGACCCAGTACTTC. This translates into CASSSRASGVQETQYF.

There are a few counts of this clonotype. A much larger clone differs from this one at a single base, so this may be a read error. The chain links TRBV27 to TRBJ2-5; maybe TRBD2 (7 bases). V lost 5 bases and J 5 bases, leaving 15 bases between the germline ends. The CDR3 totals 14 residues. Germline CDR1 and CDR2: MNHEY and SMNVEV (reference sequence). The CDR3 nucleotides read TGTGCCAGCAGTGTCCGGGGGGCAGCGGAGACCCAGTACTTC. It specifies CASSVRGAAETQYF.

This clonotype was counted between two and nine times. The genes are TRBV27 and TRBJ2-1; 12 nucleotides align to TRBD2. Trimming took 7 bases from V and 3 from J; bases not matched to a gene: 7. The CDR3 runs 16 residues. Per the germline V gene, CDR1 is MNHEY and CDR2 is SMNVEV (reference sequence). The CDR3: CASILAGGPNYNEQFF. The CDR3 DNA is TGTGCCAGCATTCTAGCGGGAGGGCCCAACTACAATGAGCAGTTCTTC.

The chain is built from TRBV27 and TRBJ2-5; tentatively, D is TRBD2 (7 bases). This CDR3 has 16 amino acids. The V gene lost 5 bases and the J gene lost 11 bases, with 27 bases spanning the gap. The germline CDR1 and CDR2 sequences are MNHEY and SMNVEV (reference sequence). The CDR3, as DNA: TGTGCCAGCAGTAGAAAAGGCGGGAGTAAGGGGGATGAGCAGTACTTC. Its protein is CASSRKGGSKGDEQYF.